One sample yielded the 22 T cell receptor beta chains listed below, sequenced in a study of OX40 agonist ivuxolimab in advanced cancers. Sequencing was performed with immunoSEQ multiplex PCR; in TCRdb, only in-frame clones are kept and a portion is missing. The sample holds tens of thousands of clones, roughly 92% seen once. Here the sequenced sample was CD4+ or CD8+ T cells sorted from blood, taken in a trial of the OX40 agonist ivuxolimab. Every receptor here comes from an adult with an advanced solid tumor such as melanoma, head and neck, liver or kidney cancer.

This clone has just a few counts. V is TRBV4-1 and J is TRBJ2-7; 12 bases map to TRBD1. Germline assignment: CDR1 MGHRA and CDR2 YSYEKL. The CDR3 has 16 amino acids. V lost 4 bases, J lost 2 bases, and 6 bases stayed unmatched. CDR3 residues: CASSRPGTGGAYEQYF. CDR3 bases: TGCGCCAGCAGCCGGCCCGGGACAGGGGGCGCCTACGAGCAGTACTTC.

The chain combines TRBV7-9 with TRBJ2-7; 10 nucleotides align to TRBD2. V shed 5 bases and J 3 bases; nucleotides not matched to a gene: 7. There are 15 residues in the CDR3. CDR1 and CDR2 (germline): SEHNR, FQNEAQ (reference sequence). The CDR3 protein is CASSRGTSDVYEQYF. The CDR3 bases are TGTGCCAGCAGCCGAGGGACTAGCGATGTCTACGAGCAGTACTTC. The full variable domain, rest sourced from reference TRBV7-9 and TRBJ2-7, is DTGVSQNPRHKITKRGQNVTFRCDPISEHNRLYWYRQTLGQGPEFLTYFQNEAQLEKSRLLSDRFSAERPKGSFSTLEIQRTEQGDSAMYLCASSRGTSDVYEQYFGPGTRLTVT.

In nucleotides, the CDR3 is TGTGCCAGCAGCTCCCCCCGCGGTTCCTACGAGCAGTACTTC. It encodes CASSSPRGSYEQYF. The chain combines TRBV5-4 with TRBJ2-7, with D unclear. Germline V gives CDR1 SGHNT, CDR2 YYREEE (reference sequence). The ends were cut back, 3 bases at V and 1 base at J, with 11 bases in the middle. CDR3 length: 14 residues.

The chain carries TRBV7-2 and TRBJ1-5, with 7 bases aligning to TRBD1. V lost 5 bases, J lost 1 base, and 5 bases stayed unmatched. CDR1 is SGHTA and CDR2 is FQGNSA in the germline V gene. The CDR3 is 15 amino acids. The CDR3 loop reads CASSVRGQSNQPQHF. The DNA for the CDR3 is TGTGCCAGCAGCGTACGGGGACAGAGCAATCAGCCCCAGCATTTT.

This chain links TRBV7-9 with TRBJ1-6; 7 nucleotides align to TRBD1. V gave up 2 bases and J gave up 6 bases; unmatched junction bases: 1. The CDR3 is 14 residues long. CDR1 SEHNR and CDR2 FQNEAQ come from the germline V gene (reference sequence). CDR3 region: CASSLRDSNSPLHF. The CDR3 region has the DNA TGTGCCAGCAGCTTAAGGGACAGTAATTCACCCCTCCACTTT.

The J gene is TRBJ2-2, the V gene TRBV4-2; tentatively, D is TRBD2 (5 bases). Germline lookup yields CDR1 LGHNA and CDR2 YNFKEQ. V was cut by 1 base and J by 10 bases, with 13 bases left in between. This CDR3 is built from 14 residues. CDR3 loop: CASSQGEAEEELFF. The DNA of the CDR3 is TGTGCCAGCAGCCAAGGAGAGGCGGAGGAGGAGCTGTTTTTT.

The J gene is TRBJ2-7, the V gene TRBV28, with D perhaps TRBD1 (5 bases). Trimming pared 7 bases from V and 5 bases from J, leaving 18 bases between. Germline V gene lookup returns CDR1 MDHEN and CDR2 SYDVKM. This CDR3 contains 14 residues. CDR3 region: CASTPWGERDEQYF. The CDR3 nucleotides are TGTGCCAGCACCCCCTGGGGCGAAAGGGACGAGCAGTACTTC.

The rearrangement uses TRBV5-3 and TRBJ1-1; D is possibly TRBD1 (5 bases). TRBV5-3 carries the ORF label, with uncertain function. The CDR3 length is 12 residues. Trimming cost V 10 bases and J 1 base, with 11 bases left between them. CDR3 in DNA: TGTGCCCGTACAAGGGGGAACACTGAAGCTTTCTTT. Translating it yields CARTRGNTEAFF.

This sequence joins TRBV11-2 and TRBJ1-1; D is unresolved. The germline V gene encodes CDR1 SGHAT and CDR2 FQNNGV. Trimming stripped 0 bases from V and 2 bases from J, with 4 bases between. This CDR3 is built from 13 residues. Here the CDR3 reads CASSLDANTEAFF. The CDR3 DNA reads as TGTGCCAGCAGCTTAGATGCTAACACTGAAGCTTTCTTT.

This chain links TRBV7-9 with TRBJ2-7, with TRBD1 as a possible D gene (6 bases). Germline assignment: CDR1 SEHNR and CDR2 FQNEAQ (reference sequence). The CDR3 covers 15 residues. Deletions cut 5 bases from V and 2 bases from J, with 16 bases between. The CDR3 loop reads CASSRSETGPYEQYF. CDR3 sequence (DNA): TGTGCCAGCAGCAGATCCGAGACAGGCCCCTACGAGCAGTACTTC.

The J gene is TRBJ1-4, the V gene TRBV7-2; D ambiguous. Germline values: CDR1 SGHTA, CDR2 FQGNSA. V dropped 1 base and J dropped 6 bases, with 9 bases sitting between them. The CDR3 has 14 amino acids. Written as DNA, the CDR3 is TGTGCCAGCAGCTTAGTTCCCGGTTATGAAAAACTGTTTTTT. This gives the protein CASSLVPGYEKLFF.

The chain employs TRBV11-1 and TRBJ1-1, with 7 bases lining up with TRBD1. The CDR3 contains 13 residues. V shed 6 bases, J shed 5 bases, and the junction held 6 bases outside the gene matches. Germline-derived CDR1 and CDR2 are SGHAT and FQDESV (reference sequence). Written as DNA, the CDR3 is TGTGCCAGCAGAGGGGGCCAGGGGACTGAAGCTTTCTTT. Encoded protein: CASRGGQGTEAFF.

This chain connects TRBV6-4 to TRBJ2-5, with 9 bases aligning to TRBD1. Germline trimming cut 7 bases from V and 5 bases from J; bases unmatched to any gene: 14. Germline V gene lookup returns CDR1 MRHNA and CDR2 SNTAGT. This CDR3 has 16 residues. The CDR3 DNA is TGTGCCAGCAATTGCGGGCGGACAGGGGATAGGGAGACCCAGTACTTC. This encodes CASNCGRTGDRETQYF.

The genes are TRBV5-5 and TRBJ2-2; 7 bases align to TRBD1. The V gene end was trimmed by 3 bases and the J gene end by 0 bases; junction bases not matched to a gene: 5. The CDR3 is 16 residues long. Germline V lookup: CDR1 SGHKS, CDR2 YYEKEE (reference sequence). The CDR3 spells CASSSSGTANTGELFF. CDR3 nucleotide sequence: TGTGCCAGCAGCTCTTCCGGGACAGCGAACACCGGGGAGCTGTTTTTT.

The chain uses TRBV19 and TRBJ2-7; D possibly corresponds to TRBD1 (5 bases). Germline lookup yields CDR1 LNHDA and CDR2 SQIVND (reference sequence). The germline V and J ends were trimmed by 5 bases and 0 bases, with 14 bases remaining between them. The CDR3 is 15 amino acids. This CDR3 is CASSLQGSGSYEQYF. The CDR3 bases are TGTGCCAGTAGTCTTCAGGGTTCGGGCTCCTACGAGCAGTACTTC.

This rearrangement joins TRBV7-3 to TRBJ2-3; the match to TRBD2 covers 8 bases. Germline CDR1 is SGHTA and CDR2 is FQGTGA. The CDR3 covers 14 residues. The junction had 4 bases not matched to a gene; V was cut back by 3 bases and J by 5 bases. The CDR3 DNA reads TGTGCCAGCAGCTTGACTAGCGAGGGAGATACGCAGTATTTT. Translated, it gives CASSLTSEGDTQYF. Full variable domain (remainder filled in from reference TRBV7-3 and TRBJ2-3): GAGVSQTPSNKVTEKGKYVELRCDPISGHTALYWYRQSLGQGPEFLIYFQGTGAADDSGLPNDRFFAVRPEGSVSTLKIQRTERGDSAVYLCASSLTSEGDTQYFGPGTRLTVL.

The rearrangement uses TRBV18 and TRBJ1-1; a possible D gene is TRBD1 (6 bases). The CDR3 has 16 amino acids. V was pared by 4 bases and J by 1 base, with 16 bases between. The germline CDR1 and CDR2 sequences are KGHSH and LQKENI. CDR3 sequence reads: CASSRGGGVTNTEAFF. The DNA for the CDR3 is TGTGCCAGCTCACGAGGAGGGGGGGTGACGAACACTGAAGCTTTCTTT.

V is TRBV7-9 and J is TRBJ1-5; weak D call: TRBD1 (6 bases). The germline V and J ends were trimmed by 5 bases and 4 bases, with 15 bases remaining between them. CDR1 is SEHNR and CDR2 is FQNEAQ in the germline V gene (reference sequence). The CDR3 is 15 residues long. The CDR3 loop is CASSAGAFGNQPQHF. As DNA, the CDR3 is TGTGCCAGCAGCGCGGGGGCGTTTGGGAATCAGCCCCAGCATTTT.

DNA of the CDR3: TGTGCCTGGAGTGTACGGGAGGGCCCCCCCTTGGACATTCAGTACTTC. This encodes CAWSVREGPPLDIQYF. The rearrangement joins TRBV30 to TRBJ2-4, with TRBD2 matching 8 bases. The CDR3 loop spans 16 amino acids. The germline CDR1 and CDR2 sequences are GTSNPN and SVGIG (reference sequence). V shed 0 bases and J 8 bases; nucleotides not matched to a gene: 12.

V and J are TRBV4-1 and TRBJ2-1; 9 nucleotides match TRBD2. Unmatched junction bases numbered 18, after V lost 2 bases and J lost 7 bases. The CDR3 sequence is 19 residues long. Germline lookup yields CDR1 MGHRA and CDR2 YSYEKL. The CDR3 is CASSQRALRTGTSSNEQFF. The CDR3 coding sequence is TGCGCCAGCAGCCAAAGGGCCTTGAGGACCGGGACTAGCTCGAATGAGCAGTTCTTC.

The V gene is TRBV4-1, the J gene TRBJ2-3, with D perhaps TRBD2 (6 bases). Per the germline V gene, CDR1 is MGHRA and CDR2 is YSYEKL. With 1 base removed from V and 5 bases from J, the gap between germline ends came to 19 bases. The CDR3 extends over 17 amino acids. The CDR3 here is CASSQAPLGSDEDTQYF. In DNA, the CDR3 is TGCGCCAGCAGCCAAGCCCCCCTCGGGAGTGATGAAGATACGCAGTATTTT.

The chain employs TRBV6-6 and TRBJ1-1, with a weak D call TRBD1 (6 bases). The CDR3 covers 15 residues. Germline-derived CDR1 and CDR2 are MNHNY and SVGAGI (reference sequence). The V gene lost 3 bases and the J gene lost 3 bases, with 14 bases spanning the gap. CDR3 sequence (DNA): TGTGCCAGCAGTTATTGGGGGCAAGTCCACACTGAAGCTTTCTTT. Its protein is CASSYWGQVHTEAFF.